What follows are 27 T cell receptor beta chains derived from one specimen sequenced in a study of blood T cell repertoires in COVID-19. The repertoire was sequenced with immunoSEQ multiplex PCR; TCRdb's copy has only in-frame clones and lacks some. Among 110,000 to 150,000 clones listed, roughly 85% were seen once. The sample was peripheral blood. Receptors were obtained from a man aged 60 to 75 with acute or convalescent COVID-19.

This chain uses TRBV27 with TRBJ1-6; D may be TRBD1 (5 bases). The CDR3 loop spans 14 amino acids. V lost 3 bases and J lost 5, with 8 bases in between. Germline V gene lookup returns CDR1 MNHEY and CDR2 SMNVEV (reference sequence). CDR3 in amino acids: CASSFTGDNSPLHF. The CDR3 DNA reads as TGTGCCAGCAGTTTTACAGGAGATAATTCACCCCTCCACTTT.

There are a few counts of this clone. V usage is TRBV18 and J usage is TRBJ1-4; 8 nucleotides match TRBD1. Trimming removed 3 bases from V and 8 bases from J; junction bases left unmatched: 8. The germline V gene encodes CDR1 KGHSH and CDR2 LQKENI. The CDR3 loop spans 15 amino acids. The CDR3 nucleotides read TGTGCCAGCTCACCCCGACAGGGGAAAATCGAAAAACTGTTTTTT. It is translated as CASSPRQGKIEKLFF.

The chain is built from TRBV13 and TRBJ1-6; D might be TRBD1 (5 bases). CDR3 length: 14 amino acids. The germline V and J ends were trimmed by 5 bases and 7 bases, with 12 bases remaining between them. From germline, CDR1 is PRHDT and CDR2 FYEKMQ (reference sequence). The CDR3, as DNA: TGTGCCAGCAGCCTTGCAGGGCACAATTCACCCCTCCACTTT. This encodes CASSLAGHNSPLHF. Variable domain in full (rest from reference TRBV13 and TRBJ1-6): AAGVIQSPRHLIKEKRETATLKCYPIPRHDTVYWYQQGPGQDPQFLISFYEKMQSDKGSIPDRFSAQQFSDYHSELNMSSLELGDSALYFCASSLAGHNSPLHFGNGTRLTVT.

The rearrangement links TRBV28 to TRBJ2-4, with D possibly matching TRBD2 (6 bases). CDR3 length: 15 residues. Germline assignment: CDR1 MDHEN and CDR2 SYDVKM. Trimming took 5 bases from V and 6 from J, leaving 17 bases between them. The CDR3, as DNA: TGTGCCAGCAGTCCCCTCGCTGGGGGGTTAAACATTCAGTACTTC. It is translated as CASSPLAGGLNIQYF.

The V call is TRBV28, the J call TRBJ1-5; D remains ambiguous. The CDR3 has 14 residues. V was clipped by 8 bases and J by 4 bases, with 15 bases between them. Germline loops: CDR1 MDHEN, CDR2 SYDVKM. CDR3 residues: CASGGLTPNQPQHF. CDR3 sequence (DNA): TGTGCCAGCGGCGGCCTTACGCCTAATCAGCCCCAGCATTTT. Full variable domain (outside the CDR3, taken from reference TRBV28 and TRBJ1-5): DVKVTQSSRYLVKRTGEKVFLECVQDMDHENMFWYRQDPGLGLRLIYFSYDVKMKEKGDIPEGYSVSREKKERFSLILESASTNQTSMYLCASGGLTPNQPQHFGDGTRLSIL.

The count of this clone is one. The J gene is TRBJ1-2, the V gene TRBV21-1; the table names TRBD1, a call not compared with the DNA. TRBV21-1 is assigned pseudogene status. The CDR3 runs to 15 residues. In DNA, the CDR3 is TGTGCCAGCAGCACACAACAGGGTCCGGGGTATGGCTACACCTTC. Protein: CASSTQQGPGYGYTF.

In its sample, this clone was seen a few times. The chain joins TRBV3-1 (or the pseudogene TRBV3-2) to TRBJ1-2; 8 nucleotides line up with TRBD1. The junction had 3 bases not matched to a gene; V was cut back by 1 base and J by 8 bases. The CDR3 length is 13 residues. Per germline, CDR1 LGHDT and CDR2 YNNKEL (reference sequence). CDR3 sequence reads: CASSQGTGLGYTF. For the CDR3, the DNA is TGTGCCAGCAGCCAAGGGACAGGGTTAGGCTACACCTTC.

The rearrangement links TRBV3-1 (or the pseudogene TRBV3-2) to TRBJ2-1, with TRBD2 matching over 12 bases. With V trimmed by 5 bases and J by 6 bases, 5 bases remained unmatched. The CDR3 is 15 residues long. The V gene's germline CDR1 is LGHDT and CDR2 YNNKEL (reference sequence). The CDR3 is CASSWTSGTINEQFF. In DNA, the CDR3 is TGTGCCAGCAGCTGGACTAGCGGGACGATCAATGAGCAGTTCTTC.

The chain links TRBV18 to TRBJ1-3; possibly TRBD1 for D (5 bases). The V gene's germline CDR1 is KGHSH and CDR2 LQKENI. V shed 4 bases and J shed 8 bases, with 12 bases lying between them. CDR3 length: 13 residues. CDR3 nucleotide sequence: TGTGCCAGCTCACAGGGGATGTTAGACACCATATATTTT. This codes for CASSQGMLDTIYF.

A few counts support this clone. The chain carries TRBV6-5 and TRBJ1-5; 9 bases align to TRBD1. In germline, CDR1 is MNHEY, CDR2 SVGAGI. V shed 5 bases, J shed 5 bases, and the junction held 1 base outside the gene matches. This CDR3 contains 13 residues. The CDR3 DNA follows: TGTGCCAGCAGTACAGGGGGCTATCAGCCCCAGCATTTT. As protein: CASSTGGYQPQHF.

The CDR3 protein is CAWSSQRASSGNTIYF. DNA of the CDR3: TGTGCCTGGAGTTCCCAGAGGGCTAGCTCTGGAAACACCATATATTTT. The genes are TRBV30 and TRBJ1-3; D gene uncertain. Germline assignment: CDR1 GTSNPN and CDR2 SVGIG (reference sequence). The CDR3 consists of 16 residues. The V gene lost 2 bases and the J gene lost 0 bases, with 14 bases spanning the gap.

V and J are TRBV20-1 and TRBJ1-1, with D possibly being TRBD1 (5 bases). Trimming removed 3 bases from V and 0 bases from J, with 8 bases in between. The germline V gene has CDR1 DFQATT and CDR2 SNEGSKA (reference sequence). The CDR3 totals 13 residues. CDR3 DNA: TGCAGTGCTAGTGTGACAGTGAACACTGAAGCTTTCTTT. Protein sequence: CSASVTVNTEAFF.

V usage is TRBV7-2 and J usage is TRBJ2-1; 10 bases are shared with TRBD2. V dropped 6 bases and J dropped 15; count of bases not matched to a gene: 17. CDR3 length: 15 amino acids. In germline, CDR1 is SGHTA, CDR2 FQGNSA. The CDR3 region has the DNA TGTGCCAGCAGTCAAACCCTTACTAGCGGGAAGGAGACGTTCTTC. It encodes CASSQTLTSGKETFF.

This chain uses TRBV11-2 with TRBJ2-1; TRBD2 matches at 14 bases. This CDR3 spans 20 amino acids. V gave up 0 bases and J gave up 4 bases; unmatched junction bases: 11. Germline loops: CDR1 SGHAT, CDR2 FQNNGV. DNA of the CDR3: TGTGCCAGCAGCTTAGATGGGTTGGGGACTAGCGGGAGAGCATACAATGAGCAGTTCTTC. Protein product: CASSLDGLGTSGRAYNEQFF.

The CDR3 DNA is TGTGCCAGCAGTTTACCTTCCTACAATGAGCAGTTCTTC. Residues: CASSLPSYNEQFF. This sequence joins TRBV28 and TRBJ2-1, with no clear D. The CDR3 has 13 residues. Per the germline V gene, CDR1 is MDHEN and CDR2 is SYDVKM. V lost 2 bases and J 1 base, leaving 3 bases between the germline ends.

The gene calls are TRBV24-1 and TRBJ2-1, with 9 nucleotides matching TRBD1. The CDR3 consists of 16 residues. After removal of 3 bases from V and 4 bases from J, the junction contained 6 bases not matched to a gene. Germline CDR1 and CDR2: KGHDR and SFDVKD. This CDR3 is CATSDRSGQGYNEQFF. CDR3 DNA: TGTGCCACCAGTGATCGCTCGGGACAGGGATACAATGAGCAGTTCTTC.

The chain is built from TRBV27 and TRBJ2-5; the D is unclear. Per the germline V gene, CDR1 is MNHEY and CDR2 is SMNVEV (reference sequence). The length of the CDR3 is 13 residues. V lost 2 bases and J lost 4, with 8 bases in between. CDR3: CASSLNSPETQYF. The CDR3 nucleotides are TGTGCCAGCAGTTTAAATAGCCCAGAGACCCAGTACTTC.

The rearrangement uses TRBV28 and TRBJ2-7; a possible D gene is TRBD2 (7 bases). Germline values: CDR1 MDHEN, CDR2 SYDVKM. The length of the CDR3 is 16 residues. V was shortened by 2 bases and J by 4 bases, with 18 bases between the two germline ends. The CDR3 here is CASSLGGGGGQYEQYF. CDR3 in DNA: TGTGCCAGCAGTTTAGGGGGCGGGGGAGGACAATACGAGCAGTACTTC.

V usage is TRBV28 and J usage is TRBJ2-6, with D hard to call. CDR1 is MDHEN, CDR2 SYDVKM, per germline. With 8 bases removed from V and 4 bases from J, the gap between germline ends came to 9 bases. The CDR3 extends over 13 amino acids. The CDR3 nucleotides are TGTGCCAGCTCCCTCGGGGGGGCCAACGTCCTGACTTTC. Protein sequence: CASSLGGANVLTF.

The chain couples TRBV7-2 to TRBJ2-5, with D perhaps TRBD2 (6 bases). CDR3 size: 15 residues. Trimming took off 5 bases at V and 2 bases at J, with 15 bases between the two ends. The germline V gene encodes CDR1 SGHTA and CDR2 FQGNSA. CDR3 loop: CASSQRTAGQETQYF. The DNA of the CDR3 is TGTGCCAGCAGCCAAAGGACGGCGGGACAAGAGACCCAGTACTTC. Based on the CDR3 plus reference TRBV7-2 and TRBJ2-5, the full variable domain is GAGVSQSPSNKVTEKGKDVELRCDPISGHTALYWYRQSLGQGLEFLIYFQGNSAPDKSGLPSDRFSAERTGGSVSTLTIQRTQQEDSAVYLCASSQRTAGQETQYFGPGTRLLVL.

This clone was counted ten times or more. This chain links TRBV29-1 with TRBJ1-2; TRBD1 is a possible D gene (6 bases). This CDR3 region has 13 residues. Germline assignment: CDR1 SQVTM and CDR2 ANQGSEA. Trimming shortened V by 5 bases and J by 6 bases, and 16 bases separated the two germline ends. This CDR3 is CSVNQGIGDGYTF. The CDR3 DNA sequence: TGCAGCGTTAATCAGGGGATAGGCGATGGCTACACCTTC.

The chain joins TRBV6-5 to TRBJ2-2, with a possible D match to TRBD1 (6 bases). V lost 10 bases and J 3 bases, leaving 15 bases between the germline ends. Per the germline V gene, CDR1 is MNHEY and CDR2 is SVGAGI. The length of the CDR3 is 14 residues. The chain's CDR3 is CATRGTLHTGELFF. In nucleotides, the CDR3 is TGTGCCACCCGAGGGACACTTCACACCGGGGAGCTGTTTTTT.

The CDR3 sequence: CARRGSVYSGNTIYF. In DNA, the CDR3 is TGTGCCAGAAGGGGGTCGGTCTATTCTGGAAACACCATATATTTT. The chain has TRBV19 and TRBJ1-3; possibly TRBD1 for D (6 bases). Trimming cost V 9 bases and J 1 base, with 16 bases left between them. This CDR3 is 15 amino acids long. Germline V lookup: CDR1 LNHDA, CDR2 SQIVND (reference sequence).

The genes are TRBV29-1 and TRBJ1-2; TRBD1 matches 7 bases. With 8 bases clipped from V and 4 bases from J, the junction kept 4 bases outside the gene matches. The CDR3 runs to 11 residues. CDR1 SQVTM and CDR2 ANQGSEA come from the germline V gene. CDR3 DNA: TGCAGCCACGGGACAGTCTATGGCTACACCTTC. Translating it yields CSHGTVYGYTF.

The rearrangement uses TRBV5-1 and TRBJ1-1; weak D call: TRBD1 (6 bases). Germline-derived CDR1 and CDR2 are SGHRS and YFSETQ. The CDR3 consists of 16 residues. V gave up 3 bases and J gave up 10 bases, with 25 bases separating them. In nucleotides, the CDR3 is TGCGCCAGCAGCTCGGGGTCCCCAAGGGCGGTAGGGGGAGCTTTCTTT. Translation gives CASSSGSPRAVGGAFF. Combining the CDR3 with reference TRBV5-1 and TRBJ1-1 gives the whole variable domain KAGVTQTPRYLIKTRGQQVTLSCSPISGHRSVSWYQQTPGQGLQFLFEYFSETQRNKGNFPGRFSGRQFSNSRSEMNVSTLELGDSALYLCASSSGSPRAVGGAFFGQGTRLTVV.

This chain joins TRBV27 and TRBJ1-2, with TRBD1 matching over 7 bases. V lost 8 bases, J lost 2 bases, and 14 bases stayed unmatched. Germline V gives CDR1 MNHEY, CDR2 SMNVEV (reference sequence). The CDR3 covers 16 residues. CDR3 bases: TGTGCCAGCGCACAAGACAGGGTGGCTTTGAACTATGGCTACACCTTC. Its protein product is CASAQDRVALNYGYTF.

The chain joins TRBV28 to TRBJ1-2, with D possibly TRBD1 on 5 matching bases. There are 13 residues in the CDR3. The germline V gene encodes CDR1 MDHEN and CDR2 SYDVKM. Trimming cost V 1 base and J 2 bases, with 5 bases left between them. The CDR3 bases are TGTGCCAGCAGTTTATCAGGGAACTATGGCTACACCTTC. It translates to CASSLSGNYGYTF.